A single sample gave rise to the 32 T cell receptor beta chains below, sequenced in a study of T cell repertoires in cytomegalovirus infection. TCRdb reanalysed the reads using MiXCR and keeps one entry per CDR3 protein. The repertoire holds roughly 500,000 distinct CDR3 sequences, with around a third as singletons. These receptors' antigens are unknown. The sequenced sample was cultured PBMCs, obtained from culture after CMV antigen stimulation. These receptors were obtained from a human donor in good health (CMV status not recorded). Some clones in this sample may be carry-over from other donors' samples.

This clonotype was recorded once. The chain recombines TRBV5-8 with TRBJ2-3; 10 bases are a match to TRBD2. V shed 4 bases and J 1 base; nucleotides not matched to a gene: 6. The CDR3 is 16 residues long. Germline-derived CDR1 and CDR2 are SGHTS and YDEGEE. The CDR3 reads CASSGTGTSGTDTQYF. CDR3 nucleotides: TGTGCCAGCAGCGGGACCGGGACTAGCGGCACAGATACGCAGTATTTT.

The J gene is TRBJ2-2, the V gene TRBV7-2; D remains ambiguous. The CDR3 has 14 residues. The germline CDR1 and CDR2 sequences are SGHTA and FQGNSA. V lost 5 bases and J 4 bases, leaving 11 bases between the germline ends. CDR3 in amino acids: CASSQIPFTGELFF. In nucleotides, the CDR3 is TGTGCCAGCAGCCAGATACCTTTCACCGGGGAGCTGTTTTTT.

The chain uses TRBV7-9 and TRBJ1-5, with unresolved D. The germline V gene encodes CDR1 SEHNR and CDR2 FQNEAQ (reference sequence). Trimming left V 5 bases short and J 2 bases short, with 22 bases between. CDR3 length equals 18 residues. The CDR3 region is CASSRPVVTEKCNQPQHF. The CDR3 DNA reads as TGTGCCAGCAGCCGTCCGGTGGTCACGGAGAAATGCAATCAGCCCCAGCATTTT.

The chain links TRBV12-3 or TRBV12-4 to TRBJ2-1; D is uncertain. The CDR3 spans 13 residues. Trimming cost V 6 bases and J 9 bases, with 15 bases left between them. The DNA for the CDR3 is TGTGCCAGCAGCCGCCCATTTTGGACTGAGCAGTTCTTC. It is translated as CASSRPFWTEQFF.

This chain uses TRBV7-9 with TRBJ2-3; no clear D gene. This CDR3 region has 17 residues. V was trimmed by 1 base and J by 2 bases, leaving 16 bases between them. Germline CDR1 is SEHNR and CDR2 is FQNEAQ (reference sequence). CDR3 DNA sequence: TGTGCCAGCAGCTTAGACCCAGGAGAATCAGACACAGATACGCAGTATTTT. Translating it yields CASSLDPGESDTDTQYF.

CDR3 nucleotide sequence: TGTGCCAGCAGTTCCCGGACAGGGGGCTTTAGGGTGGTCACTGAAGCTTTCTTT. It translates to CASSSRTGGFRVVTEAFF. This chain uses TRBV6-6 with TRBJ1-1; 11 bases are a match to TRBD1. CDR1 is MNHNY and CDR2 is SVGAGI in the germline V gene (reference sequence). The CDR3 consists of 18 residues. V lost 4 bases to trimming and J lost 4 bases; unmatched junction nucleotides: 14.

This clonotype turned up a few times. In DNA, the CDR3 is TGTGCCAGCAGCCCCACCGGGACGGTGAACACTGAAGCTTTCTTT. Encoded protein: CASSPTGTVNTEAFF. The gene calls are TRBV7-3 and TRBJ1-1, with D tentatively TRBD1 (5 bases). This CDR3 has 15 amino acids. Germline loops: CDR1 SGHTA, CDR2 FQGTGA. Trimming removed 5 bases at V and 0 bases at J, with 13 bases between.

V usage is TRBV19 and J usage is TRBJ2-7; a possible D gene is TRBD1 (5 bases). Trimming cost V 4 bases and J 0 bases, with 13 bases left between them. This CDR3 region has 15 residues. Germline V gene lookup returns CDR1 LNHDA and CDR2 SQIVND (reference sequence). This CDR3 reads CASSKGFSGSYEQYF. In DNA, the CDR3 is TGTGCCAGTAGTAAGGGGTTTTCGGGCTCCTACGAGCAGTACTTC.

DNA for the CDR3: TGTGCCAGCCAAGGACAGGACCTTGATGGCTACACCTTC. Translated, it gives CASQGQDLDGYTF. The chain has TRBV12-3 or TRBV12-4 and TRBJ1-2; 7 bases match TRBD1. J was trimmed by 6 bases and V by 8 bases; bases with no gene match: 9. CDR3 length: 13 amino acids.

This clonotype has a count of ten or more. V usage is TRBV7-2 and J usage is TRBJ1-1; D ambiguous. The V end was cut by 4 bases, the J end by 0 bases, with 15 bases between. CDR1 is SGHTA and CDR2 is FQGNSA in the germline V gene. The CDR3 is 16 residues long. CDR3 coding DNA: TGTGCCAGCAGCTCCGGATCGGCTATCATGAACACTGAAGCTTTCTTT. This codes for CASSSGSAIMNTEAFF.

This clonotype was detected many times. The chain has TRBV7-2 and TRBJ1-1; no firm D call. Looked up from germline, CDR1 is SGHTA and CDR2 is FQGNSA. This CDR3 has 15 residues. The V end lost 5 bases, the J end lost 2 bases, and 15 bases lay between the germline ends. The chain's CDR3 is CASSQNGGGNTEAFF. The CDR3 DNA is TGTGCCAGCAGCCAAAACGGAGGAGGAAACACTGAAGCTTTCTTT.

This clonotype has only a few counts. This chain connects TRBV7-2 to TRBJ2-7; 7 positions agree with TRBD1. CDR1 and CDR2 from the germline V gene are SGHTA and FQGNSA. The trim removed 5 bases at V and 8 bases at J, leaving 12 bases unmatched. CDR3 length: 14 residues. The CDR3 here is CASSTRTGGGKQYV. The CDR3 bases are TGTGCCAGCAGCACCCGGACAGGTGGAGGCAAGCAGTACGTC.

The chain couples TRBV19 to TRBJ2-2; D might be TRBD2 (5 bases). Germline values: CDR1 LNHDA, CDR2 SQIVND (reference sequence). The ends were cut back, 5 bases at V and 1 base at J, with 11 bases in the middle. The CDR3 spans 15 residues. The CDR3 protein is CASSPREGNTGELFF. In DNA, the CDR3 is TGTGCCAGTAGTCCTCGTGAGGGGAACACCGGGGAGCTGTTTTTT.

The chain is built from TRBV6-2 or TRBV6-3 and TRBJ2-1; 7 positions match TRBD2. CDR1 and CDR2 from the germline V gene are MNHEY and SVGEGT. The junction had 10 bases not matched to a gene; V was cut back by 8 bases and J by 6 bases. The CDR3 contains 14 residues. CDR3 DNA sequence: TGTGCCAGCTGGACGGGGGGAGGGAGCAATGAGCAGTTCTTC. It is translated as CASWTGGGSNEQFF.

This clonotype was counted only a few times. The chain joins TRBV6-2 or TRBV6-3 to TRBJ2-3, with 11 bases that match TRBD2. V lost 7 bases, J lost 5 bases, and 14 bases stayed unmatched. The CDR3 consists of 17 residues. CDR1 MNHEY and CDR2 SVGEGT come from the germline V gene. The CDR3 sequence is CASNRRLAGTLGDTQYF. For the CDR3, the DNA is TGTGCCAGCAATCGACGACTAGCGGGGACCCTCGGAGATACGCAGTATTTT.

The gene calls are TRBV6-2 or TRBV6-3 and TRBJ2-2; D call uncertain. The V end was cut by 8 bases, the J end by 2 bases, with 21 bases between. Germline CDR1 and CDR2: MNHEY and SVGEGT. This CDR3 spans 17 amino acids. DNA of the CDR3: TGTGCCAGCTCGTTGACACGACGAATGATTAACACCGGGGAGCTGTTTTTT. Translation gives CASSLTRRMINTGELFF.

The chain couples TRBV7-2 to TRBJ2-6; D uncertain. The CDR3 is made up of 19 amino acids. Trimming removed 2 bases from V and 0 bases from J, with 17 bases in between. Germline CDR1 SGHTA, CDR2 FQGNSA. The CDR3 DNA reads as TGTGCCAGCAGCTTAATGGTGACAATTCTTCGCTCTGGGGCCAACGTCCTGACTTTC. Translating gives CASSLMVTILRSGANVLTF.

The table lists this clonotype with a count of one. This chain uses TRBV6-8 with TRBJ2-1, with no clear D. Germline V gene lookup returns CDR1 MNHGY and CDR2 SAAAGT. The CDR3 is made up of 13 amino acids. Trimming removed 4 bases from V and 5 bases from J, with 9 bases in between. The CDR3 bases are TGTGCCAGCAGTTTACTACCAAACAATGAGCAGTTCTTC. This encodes CASSLLPNNEQFF.

The chain employs TRBV7-3 and TRBJ2-3; TRBD2 aligns across 10 bases. With V trimmed by 2 bases and J by 6 bases, 8 bases remained unmatched. Germline CDR1 reads SGHTA; CDR2 reads FQGTGA. This CDR3 is built from 16 residues. The CDR3 is CASSLLSGRASDTQYF. The CDR3 region has the DNA TGTGCCAGCAGCTTACTGAGCGGGAGGGCATCGGATACGCAGTATTTT. Full variable domain (outside the CDR3, taken from reference TRBV7-3 and TRBJ2-3): GAGVSQTPSNKVTEKGKYVELRCDPISGHTALYWYRQSLGQGPEFLIYFQGTGAADDSGLPNDRFFAVRPEGSVSTLKIQRTERGDSAVYLCASSLLSGRASDTQYFGPGTRLTVL.

The chain carries TRBV24-1 and TRBJ2-7; 7 bases map to TRBD2. This CDR3 is 15 amino acids long. Germline CDR1 reads KGHDR; CDR2 reads SFDVKD. V gave up 4 bases and J gave up 2 bases; unmatched junction bases: 7. CDR3 in DNA: TGTGCCACCAGTGACCGACGGACTAGACCCTACGAGCAGTACTTC. Translation gives CATSDRRTRPYEQYF.

The genes are TRBV12-3 or TRBV12-4 and TRBJ1-5; 11 nucleotides align to TRBD1. The CDR3 is made up of 17 amino acids. With V trimmed by 3 bases and J by 6 bases, 10 bases remained unmatched. CDR3: CASSLWTGGEGGQPQHF. CDR3 bases: TGTGCCAGCAGTTTGTGGACAGGGGGCGAAGGAGGTCAGCCCCAGCATTTT.

This clonotype showed up many times. The chain has TRBV9 and TRBJ2-1; 11 bases line up with TRBD2. The junction had 3 bases not matched to a gene; V was cut back by 0 bases and J by 7 bases. Germline CDR1 and CDR2: SGDLS and YYNGEE. There are 15 residues in the CDR3. The CDR3 bases are TGTGCCAGCAGCGTAGCCGGGACTAGCGGAAATGAGCAGTTCTTC. It specifies CASSVAGTSGNEQFF.

This clonotype was detected a few times. The chain couples TRBV10-3 to TRBJ2-1; 7 bases line up with TRBD1. Germline loops: CDR1 ENHRY, CDR2 SYGVKD. Trimming at V came to 6 bases and at J to 8 bases, leaving 4 bases not matched to a gene. The CDR3 is 12 residues long. The CDR3 sequence is CAIRKGADEQFF. The CDR3 DNA sequence: TGTGCCATCAGAAAGGGGGCCGATGAGCAGTTCTTC.

The rearrangement joins TRBV6-6 to TRBJ2-3; tentative D call: TRBD2 (7 bases). Germline V CDR1 and CDR2: MNHNY, SVGAGI (reference sequence). Between the trimmed V and J ends, which lost 9 bases and 3 bases, there was a span of 16 bases. The CDR3 totals 14 residues. CDR3 region: CASEGGTVTDTQYF. The CDR3 nucleotides are TGTGCCAGTGAGGGGGGGACGGTTACAGATACGCAGTATTTT.

The rearrangement joins TRBV6-1 to TRBJ2-7; the match to TRBD1 covers 8 bases. Germline V gene sequence: CDR1 MNHNS, CDR2 SASEGT. The J segment lost 4 bases and the V segment lost 8 bases, leaving 10 bases of the junction unmatched. The CDR3 has 14 amino acids. CDR3 protein: CASRRDRGVYEQYV. As DNA, the CDR3 is TGTGCCAGCCGACGAGACAGGGGAGTTTACGAGCAGTACGTC.

The J gene is TRBJ2-7, the V gene TRBV7-6; 8 bases map to TRBD1. This CDR3 has 14 residues. The V gene end was trimmed by 1 base and the J gene end by 6 bases; junction bases not matched to a gene: 5. The germline gives CDR1 SGHVS, CDR2 FNYEAQ. In nucleotides, the CDR3 is TGTGCCAGCAGCTTAGATCCAGGGGGCGCCGAGCAGTACTTC. Translation gives CASSLDPGGAEQYF.

The chain joins TRBV28 to TRBJ2-1; TRBD1 agrees at 7 bases. CDR3 length equals 17 residues. Trimming cost V 3 bases and J 5 bases; bases outside gene matches: 13. Germline values: CDR1 MDHEN, CDR2 SYDVKM. This CDR3 reads CASSFFRQGENHNEQFF. The CDR3 DNA reads TGTGCCAGCAGTTTTTTTCGACAGGGCGAGAATCACAATGAGCAGTTCTTC. The entire variable domain, with the rest obtained from reference TRBV28 and TRBJ2-1, is as follows: DVKVTQSSRYLVKRTGEKVFLECVQDMDHENMFWYRQDPGLGLRLIYFSYDVKMKEKGDIPEGYSVSREKKERFSLILESASTNQTSMYLCASSFFRQGENHNEQFFGPGTRLTVL.

V usage is TRBV12-5 and J usage is TRBJ2-1; 7 nucleotides match TRBD2. V dropped 2 bases and J dropped 6; count of bases not matched to a gene: 13. The CDR3 runs to 17 residues. From germline, CDR1 is LGHNT and CDR2 FRNRAP. CDR3 sequence: CASGLLSKSGIGNEQFF. The CDR3 coding sequence is TGTGCTAGTGGTTTGTTGTCCAAGAGCGGGATCGGCAATGAGCAGTTCTTC.

J is TRBJ1-5 and V is TRBV15; D remains ambiguous. The CDR3 consists of 13 residues. The ends were cut back, 3 bases at V and 8 bases at J, with 11 bases in the middle. Germline V gives CDR1 LNHNV, CDR2 YYDKDF (reference sequence). The CDR3 spells CATSSSVTKPQHF. The CDR3 DNA sequence: TGTGCCACCAGCAGCTCTGTCACAAAGCCCCAGCATTTT.

This clonotype came up many times. The CDR3 sequence: CASRSGRVTGELFF. The DNA for the CDR3 is TGTGCCAGCAGATCAGGGCGGGTCACCGGGGAGCTGTTTTTT. V and J are TRBV7-9 and TRBJ2-2; either TRBD1 or TRBD2 may supply D (5 bases each). CDR1 and CDR2 (germline): SEHNR, FQNEAQ (reference sequence). V lost 6 bases, J lost 4 bases, and 12 bases lay in between. The CDR3 length is 14 residues. Full variable domain (rest looked up from reference TRBV7-9 and TRBJ2-2): DTGVSQNPRHKITKRGQNVTFRCDPISEHNRLYWYRQTLGQGPEFLTYFQNEAQLEKSRLLSDRFSAERPKGSFSTLEIQRTEQGDSAMYLCASRSGRVTGELFFGEGSRLTVL.

This clonotype turned up a few times. The gene calls are TRBV7-2 and TRBJ2-5; weak D call: TRBD1 (5 bases). This CDR3 region has 13 residues. Germline CDR1 reads SGHTA; CDR2 reads FQGNSA. V was clipped by 3 bases and J by 5 bases, with 10 bases between them. CDR3 loop: CASSFQGTETQYF. The DNA for the CDR3 is TGTGCCAGCAGCTTTCAGGGAACGGAGACCCAGTACTTC.

This clonotype was picked up a small number of times. V gene TRBV28 combines with J gene TRBJ2-5; D gene uncertain. CDR3 size: 14 residues. The V gene's germline CDR1 is MDHEN and CDR2 SYDVKM. The V and J ends lost 0 bases and 5 bases respectively, with 10 bases between them. CDR3 sequence reads: CASSLWTSPETQYF. CDR3 nucleotide sequence: TGTGCCAGCAGTTTATGGACATCCCCGGAGACCCAGTACTTC.